These 18 T cell receptor beta chains share one sample of origin, sequenced in a study of shared clonotypes between healthy human individuals. Method: immunoSEQ multiplex PCR; TCRdb's copy keeps in-frame clones and lacks some. Among about 1.1 million clones listed, roughly 77% were seen once. Sequencing was carried out using memory CD4+ T cells from PBMCs. Subset in this sample: CD45RA-negative fraction. These receptors were taken from a young man in good health. Some clones in this sample may be carry-over from other donors' samples.

The rearrangement joins TRBV4-1 to TRBJ2-3, with TRBD1 identical over 11 bases. With V trimmed by 4 bases and J by 4 bases, 7 bases remained unmatched. The CDR3 totals 16 residues. Germline CDR1 reads MGHRA; CDR2 reads YSYEKL. The CDR3 region is CASSPRDRGIADTQYF. The DNA of the CDR3 is TGCGCCAGCAGCCCCCGGGACAGGGGGATAGCAGATACGCAGTATTTT.

The chain combines TRBV7-9 with TRBJ2-5; possibly TRBD2 for D (6 bases). The CDR3 has 14 amino acids. Per the germline V gene, CDR1 is SEHNR and CDR2 is FQNEAQ (reference sequence). The ends were cut back, 5 bases at V and 3 bases at J, with 13 bases in the middle. The CDR3 protein is CASSPSPGEETQYF. CDR3 coding DNA: TGTGCCAGCAGCCCCTCCCCGGGGGAAGAGACCCAGTACTTC.

With regard to this clone: The CDR3 does not end in the conserved phenylalanine or tryptophan, so this is likely a read error. V usage is TRBV5-1 and J usage is TRBJ1-1; no reliable D call. The CDR3 runs 15 residues. Trimming removed 3 bases from V and 0 bases from J, with 12 bases in between. Germline loops: CDR1 SGHRS, CDR2 YFSETQ. CDR3 protein: CASSSASGMNTEAFS. For the CDR3, the DNA is TGCGCCAGCAGCTCTGCCTCGGGAATGAACACTGAAGCTTTCTCT.

The rearrangement uses TRBV7-9 and TRBJ1-2, with no clear D. The germline gives CDR1 SEHNR, CDR2 FQNEAQ (reference sequence). The CDR3 totals 14 residues. Trimming pared 0 bases from V and 4 bases from J, leaving 9 bases between. The CDR3 region is CASSLARGGYGYTF. CDR3 coding DNA: TGTGCCAGCAGCTTAGCTCGAGGCGGCTATGGCTACACCTTC.

A word on this clone: One end of the junction fails to match germline, which may point to a read error. Other DNA variants within this sample encode the same CDR3. The rearrangement joins TRBV7-9 to TRBJ1-1; unclear D gene. Germline V gene sequence: CDR1 SEHNR, CDR2 FQNEAQ (reference sequence). CDR3 size: 12 residues. The CDR3 region is CASSLDPKEAFF. CDR3 sequence (DNA): TGTGCCAGCAGCTTGGACCCAAAGGAAGCTTTTTTT.

The V call is TRBV9, the J call TRBJ2-2; 12 bases agree with TRBD2. The CDR3 is 15 amino acids. Unmatched junction bases numbered 3, after V lost 3 bases and J lost 6 bases. Germline loops: CDR1 SGDLS, CDR2 YYNGEE. The CDR3 here is CASSGLAGEPGELFF. CDR3 bases: TGTGCCAGCAGCGGACTAGCGGGAGAACCCGGGGAGCTGTTTTTT.

This clone was detected only a few times. The chain has TRBV5-6 and TRBJ1-4; 8 bases align to TRBD1. This CDR3 has 17 residues. V lost 1 base, J lost 2 bases, and 7 bases stayed unmatched. Germline V gene data show CDR1 as SGHDT and CDR2 as YYEEEE. CDR3 nucleotide sequence: TGTGCCAGCAGCTTGTGGCAGGGGGCTCAGACTAATGAAAAACTGTTTTTT. Translation gives CASSLWQGAQTNEKLFF.

This clone was found a few times. The J gene is TRBJ1-2, the V gene TRBV19; 11 bases align to TRBD1. V lost 7 bases, J lost 2 bases, and 12 bases stayed unmatched. The CDR3 has 17 residues. Germline V gene sequence: CDR1 LNHDA, CDR2 SQIVND (reference sequence). In nucleotides, the CDR3 is TGTGCCAGTAATCCGGGACAGGGGGAGAAATCGAACTATGGCTACACCTTC. This codes for CASNPGQGEKSNYGYTF.

A few counts support this clone. The chain employs TRBV7-2 and TRBJ1-3; D possibly corresponds to TRBD1 (6 bases). Per germline, CDR1 SGHTA and CDR2 FQGNSA. CDR3 length: 14 residues. Between the trimmed V and J ends, which lost 6 bases and 0 bases, there was a span of 9 bases. The CDR3 loop is CASSTGISGNTIYF. In DNA, the CDR3 is TGTGCCAGCAGTACAGGGATCTCTGGAAACACCATATATTTT.

The chain uses TRBV29-1 and TRBJ1-4, with D perhaps matching TRBD1 (6 bases). The length of the CDR3 is 13 residues. V gave up 7 bases and J gave up 7 bases, with 16 bases separating them. The germline V gene encodes CDR1 SQVTM and CDR2 ANQGSEA. The CDR3 loop reads CSGSGGTGEKLFF. As DNA, the CDR3 is TGCAGCGGTTCGGGGGGCACGGGTGAAAAACTGTTTTTT.

This clone came up once. The chain combines TRBV18 with TRBJ2-7; tentative D call: TRBD2 (5 bases). The length of the CDR3 is 15 residues. Trimming shortened V by 0 bases and J by 3 bases, and 12 bases separated the two germline ends. The V gene's germline CDR1 is KGHSH and CDR2 LQKENI. CDR3 DNA sequence: TGTGCCAGCTCACCACCGAGCGGAGCCAGCTACGAGCAGTACTTC. Protein sequence: CASSPPSGASYEQYF.

The chain links TRBV10-3 to TRBJ2-1; D is possibly TRBD1 or TRBD2 (5 bases each). Between the trimmed V and J ends, which lost 3 bases and 6 bases, there was a span of 15 bases. CDR1 is ENHRY and CDR2 is SYGVKD in the germline V gene. There are 15 residues in the CDR3. The CDR3 DNA sequence: TGTGCCATCAGTGATTTTTCGGGACCTTTCAATGAGCAGTTCTTC. Amino acids: CAISDFSGPFNEQFF.

Comments on this clone: A far larger clone lies a single base away; this is likely a read error. The chain employs TRBV11-2 and TRBJ2-7; TRBD2 aligns across 7 bases. The junction had 13 bases not matched to a gene; V was cut back by 5 bases and J by 3 bases. Germline V gives CDR1 SGHAT, CDR2 FQNNGV. The CDR3 extends over 16 amino acids. The CDR3 region is CASSPGGGAGFYEQYF. The CDR3 DNA reads as TGTGCCAGCAGCCCGGGTGGGGGAGCGGGGTTCTACGAGCAGTACTTC.

The table lists this clone with a few counts. The chain employs TRBV28 and TRBJ1-1; D is uncertain. Trimming pared 6 bases from V and 3 bases from J, leaving 5 bases between. Germline V CDR1 and CDR2: MDHEN, SYDVKM. The CDR3 is 11 residues long. CDR3 bases: TGTGCCAGCAGAGAGTACACTGAAGCTTTCTTT. Encoded protein: CASREYTEAFF.

This chain joins TRBV5-4 and TRBJ1-3; the D gene is possibly TRBD1 (5 bases). Germline values: CDR1 SGHNT, CDR2 YYREEE (reference sequence). The V end lost 4 bases, the J end lost 2 bases, and 19 bases lay between the germline ends. This CDR3 is built from 17 residues. The CDR3 spells CASSPGAGSIAGNTIYF. The CDR3 DNA reads as TGTGCCAGCAGCCCCGGGGCAGGTTCTATAGCTGGAAACACCATATATTTT. Together with reference TRBV5-4 and TRBJ1-3, the CDR3 gives the full variable domain: ETGVTQSPTHLIKTRGQQVTLRCSSQSGHNTVSWYQQALGQGPQFIFQYYREEENGRGNFPPRFSGLQFPNYSSELNVNALELDDSALYLCASSPGAGSIAGNTIYFGEGSWLTVV.

A remark on this clone: This sample includes further DNA sequences coding for the same CDR3. The J gene is TRBJ2-5, the V gene TRBV15; no reliable D call. Trimming cost V 3 bases and J 5 bases, with 7 bases left between them. There are 12 residues in the CDR3. In germline, CDR1 is LNHNV, CDR2 YYDKDF (reference sequence). This CDR3 reads CATSRGPETQYF. For the CDR3, the DNA is TGTGCCACCAGCAGGGGTCCCGAGACCCAGTACTTC.

The chain has TRBV7-9 and TRBJ2-1, with D possibly being TRBD2 (5 bases). CDR1 and CDR2 (germline): SEHNR, FQNEAQ (reference sequence). The CDR3 covers 15 residues. V was pared by 0 bases and J by 2 bases, with 8 bases between. The CDR3: CASSLAYGAYNEQFF. DNA of the CDR3: TGTGCCAGCAGCTTAGCGTACGGGGCCTACAATGAGCAGTTCTTC. The whole variable domain, remainder taken from reference TRBV7-9 and TRBJ2-1, is DTGVSQNPRHKITKRGQNVTFRCDPISEHNRLYWYRQTLGQGPEFLTYFQNEAQLEKSRLLSDRFSAERPKGSFSTLEIQRTEQGDSAMYLCASSLAYGAYNEQFFGPGTRLTVL.

The V call is TRBV5-4, the J call TRBJ2-1; 10 bases match TRBD2. Trimming at V came to 4 bases and at J to 10 bases, leaving 11 bases not matched to a gene. CDR3 length equals 15 residues. Germline V gives CDR1 SGHNT, CDR2 YYREEE (reference sequence). The CDR3 DNA reads TGTGCCAGCAGCCCGAGCGGGAGGGGGGGCCGGGAGCAGTTCTTC. Encoded protein: CASSPSGRGGREQFF.